One and the same sample provided the 22 T cell receptor beta chains below, sequenced in a study of blood T cell repertoires in COVID-19 (dated by TCRdb to the early 2020s). The library relied on the immunoSEQ multiplex PCR assay. In TCRdb, the immuneACCESS table is reduced to in-frame sequences with V and J assigned. These tables do not hold every clone; where another copy was compared, an unresolved V gene accounts for under half, and the others remain unexplained. This sample holds roughly 180,000 clones; roughly 76% were observed only once. In total, the top ten clones hold 11% of the sample. The sample taken for sequencing was peripheral blood. Receptors were obtained from a woman aged 40 to 50 with COVID-19, enrolled during active disease.

This clone occurred a few times. The rearrangement joins TRBV13 to TRBJ1-1; tentatively, D is TRBD1 (5 bases). The V gene lost 2 bases and the J gene lost 11 bases, with 15 bases spanning the gap. The CDR3 runs 13 residues. In germline, CDR1 is PRHDT, CDR2 FYEKMQ (reference sequence). For the CDR3, the DNA is TGTGCCAGCAGCTTAAGGGGTGCCGGTCGCGCTTTCTTT. Translating gives CASSLRGAGRAFF.

This chain connects TRBV7-8 to TRBJ2-3, with D uncertain. The CDR3 length is 15 residues. The germline CDR1 and CDR2 sequences are SGHVS and FQNEAQ. V shed 2 bases and J shed 0 bases, with 9 bases lying between them. The CDR3 DNA reads as TGTGCCAGCAGCTTACCTCCAGGTAGCACAGATACGCAGTATTTT. Its translation is CASSLPPGSTDTQYF.

The chain recombines TRBV5-5 with TRBJ2-3, with unresolved D. This CDR3 is built from 12 residues. The germline gives CDR1 SGHKS, CDR2 YYEKEE (reference sequence). Trimming removed 5 bases at V and 2 bases at J, with 6 bases between. The CDR3 is CASRSFTDTQYF. CDR3 sequence (DNA): TGTGCCAGCAGATCTTTCACAGATACGCAGTATTTT.

The chain employs TRBV5-6 and TRBJ1-6, with TRBD1 matching over 7 bases. The V segment lost 6 bases and the J segment 10 bases; nucleotides outside the gene matches: 7. From germline, CDR1 is SGHDT and CDR2 YYEEEE. The CDR3 spans 13 residues. DNA for the CDR3: TGTGCCAGCACCGGGACAGAAGGCTCACCCCTCCACTTT. It yields the protein CASTGTEGSPLHF.

This clone has only a few counts. The rearrangement joins TRBV30 to TRBJ1-1, with 8 bases that match TRBD1. Germline CDR1 reads GTSNPN; CDR2 reads SVGIG (reference sequence). Unmatched junction bases numbered 6, after V lost 8 bases and J lost 4 bases. This CDR3 contains 12 residues. CDR3 bases: TGTGCCGCCGGACAGGGAGTCACTGAAGCTTTCTTT. Translated, it gives CAAGQGVTEAFF. Based on the CDR3 plus reference TRBV30 and TRBJ1-1, the full variable domain is SQTIHQWPATLVQPVGSPLSLECTVEGTSNPNLYWYRQAAGRGLQLLFYSVGIGQISSEVPQNLSASRPQDRQFILSSKKLLLSDSGFYLCAAGQGVTEAFFGQGTRLTVV.

The chain employs TRBV9 and TRBJ2-1, with D possibly TRBD1 on 5 matching bases. Trimming pared 3 bases from V and 0 bases from J, leaving 13 bases between. Germline V lookup: CDR1 SGDLS, CDR2 YYNGEE. The CDR3 contains 16 residues. This CDR3 reads CASSARQRSSYNEQFF. Written as DNA, the CDR3 is TGTGCCAGCAGCGCCCGACAGAGGAGCTCCTACAATGAGCAGTTCTTC.

This chain uses TRBV18 with TRBJ2-1; possible D gene TRBD2, 6 bases. The CDR3 sequence is 16 residues long. CDR1 is KGHSH and CDR2 is LQKENI in the germline V gene. V was trimmed by 3 bases and J by 4 bases, leaving 16 bases between them. CDR3 sequence (DNA): TGTGCCAGCTCACCCAGGTCTGGGGAGGCATACAATGAGCAGTTCTTC. This translates into CASSPRSGEAYNEQFF.

The V and J genes are TRBV30 and TRBJ2-1; 8 bases fit TRBD2. Germline CDR1 and CDR2: GTSNPN and SVGIG (reference sequence). CDR3 length: 14 amino acids. V shed 3 bases and J 7 bases; nucleotides not matched to a gene: 8. The CDR3 loop reads CAWRWTSIGNEQFF. Written as DNA, the CDR3 is TGTGCCTGGAGGTGGACTAGCATAGGGAATGAGCAGTTCTTC.

The V and J genes are TRBV7-6 and TRBJ2-5; weak D call: TRBD2 (6 bases). V gave up 4 bases and J gave up 1 base, with 13 bases separating them. This CDR3 region has 15 residues. CDR1 is SGHVS, CDR2 FNYEAQ, per germline. The CDR3 is CASSSLGGTQETQYF. For the CDR3, the DNA is TGTGCCAGCAGCTCCCTTGGGGGGACCCAAGAGACCCAGTACTTC.

This chain connects TRBV28 to TRBJ1-5; 7 bases agree with TRBD1. The V segment lost 8 bases and the J segment 2 bases; nucleotides outside the gene matches: 15. The CDR3 extends over 17 amino acids. Per germline, CDR1 MDHEN and CDR2 SYDVKM. As DNA, the CDR3 is TGTGCCAGCGCAACCCAGGGGAGACAGGGAGGCAATCAGCCCCAGCATTTT. This translates into CASATQGRQGGNQPQHF.

This chain joins TRBV29-1 and TRBJ2-1; 8 bases match TRBD2. V was pared by 7 bases and J by 5 bases, with 7 bases of the junction left unmatched. The CDR3 extends over 13 amino acids. Germline CDR1 is SQVTM and CDR2 is ANQGSEA. The CDR3 protein is CSAAGLGNNEQFF. The CDR3 DNA reads as TGCAGCGCTGCGGGACTAGGAAACAATGAGCAGTTCTTC.

This sequence joins TRBV19 and TRBJ2-5; maybe TRBD1 (6 bases). Germline V gives CDR1 LNHDA, CDR2 SQIVND (reference sequence). The CDR3 is 13 residues long. Trimming shortened V by 3 bases and J by 3 bases, and 8 bases separated the two germline ends. This CDR3 reads CASSIWDKETQYF. The CDR3 coding sequence is TGTGCCAGTAGTATTTGGGACAAAGAGACCCAGTACTTC.

The table lists this clone with a few counts. The rearrangement links TRBV7-8 to TRBJ1-5; no clear D gene. The germline V gene has CDR1 SGHVS and CDR2 FQNEAQ. The CDR3 covers 15 residues. Trimming stripped 3 bases from V and 4 bases from J, with 13 bases between. DNA of the CDR3: TGTGCCAGCAGCTTTAACATCCTGTCTAATCAGCCCCAGCATTTT. Its translation: CASSFNILSNQPQHF.

The V and J genes are TRBV11-1 and TRBJ2-2; 12 positions match TRBD2. J lost 6 bases, V lost 6 bases, and 8 bases had no gene match. This CDR3 contains 16 residues. Per germline, CDR1 SGHAT and CDR2 FQDESV (reference sequence). This CDR3 reads CASSYGLAGPAGELFF. CDR3 nucleotide sequence: TGTGCCAGCAGTTATGGACTAGCGGGACCAGCCGGGGAGCTGTTTTTT.

The gene calls are TRBV3-1 (or the pseudogene TRBV3-2) and TRBJ1-5; 7 nucleotides agree with TRBD1. Per the germline V gene, CDR1 is LGHDT and CDR2 is YNNKEL (reference sequence). The ends lost 5 bases at V and 5 bases at J; junction bases unmatched: 6. This CDR3 has 14 residues. In DNA form, the CDR3 reads TGTGCCAGCAGCGACCGACAGGGTCATCAGCCCCAGCATTTT. Its translation is CASSDRQGHQPQHF.

This chain connects TRBV4-2 to TRBJ2-3; 10 nucleotides agree with TRBD2. The length of the CDR3 is 15 residues. Per germline, CDR1 LGHNA and CDR2 YNFKEQ. Trimming cost V 4 bases and J 3 bases; bases outside gene matches: 4. The CDR3 DNA reads as TGTGCCAGCAGCCCTAGCGGGGGATTAACAGATACGCAGTATTTT. This sequence encodes CASSPSGGLTDTQYF.

With respect to this clone: At one end, the junction sequence differs from germline, possibly due to a read error. J is TRBJ2-1 and V is TRBV7-7, with 12 nucleotides matching TRBD1. The CDR3 covers 16 residues. Germline loops: CDR1 SSHAT, CDR2 FNYEAQ (reference sequence). In DNA, the CDR3 is TGTGCTAGCAGCTCACAACCGGGACAGGGGGCGGGGGAGCAGTTCTTC. This translates into CASSSQPGQGAGEQFF.

The rearrangement links TRBV19 to TRBJ1-1, with D possibly matching TRBD1 (5 bases). The CDR3 runs to 11 residues. V lost 6 bases to trimming and J lost 7 bases, with 9 bases between them. Germline V lookup: CDR1 LNHDA, CDR2 SQIVND (reference sequence). CDR3 in amino acids: CASRYGGEAFF. The CDR3, as DNA: TGTGCCAGTAGGTACGGGGGTGAAGCTTTCTTT.

DNA for the CDR3: TGTGCCAGTAGCCACCGGGAGGTGACCACTGAAGCTTTCTTT. This encodes CASSHREVTTEAFF. This chain connects TRBV19 to TRBJ1-1; D not resolved. This CDR3 is 14 amino acids long. Germline loops: CDR1 LNHDA, CDR2 SQIVND (reference sequence). The V end was cut by 6 bases, the J end by 4 bases, with 15 bases between.

This clone was detected a few times. The gene calls are TRBV27 and TRBJ1-1, with D perhaps TRBD1 (6 bases). This CDR3 comprises 14 residues. Germline V CDR1 and CDR2: MNHEY, SMNVEV (reference sequence). V was cut by 6 bases and J by 3 bases, with 14 bases left in between. The CDR3 sequence is CASRTTGIYTEAFF. The CDR3, as DNA: TGTGCCAGCAGAACCACAGGGATCTACACTGAAGCTTTCTTT.

The J gene is TRBJ1-1, the V gene TRBV18; 10 positions match TRBD1. Germline V gene data show CDR1 as KGHSH and CDR2 as LQKENI. This CDR3 has 15 amino acids. V trimming: 5 bases; J trimming: 0 bases; junction bases outside the gene matches: 3. The CDR3: CASSWGQGLNTEAFF. In DNA form, the CDR3 reads TGTGCCAGCTCATGGGGACAGGGGCTGAACACTGAAGCTTTCTTT.

CDR3 in amino acids: CASSQITGDEQFF. As DNA, the CDR3 is TGCGCCAGCAGCCAAATAACAGGGGATGAGCAGTTCTTC. The rearrangement uses TRBV4-1 and TRBJ2-1; 7 bases agree with TRBD1. After removal of 2 bases from V and 8 bases from J, the junction contained 3 bases not matched to a gene. CDR3 size: 13 residues. CDR1 and CDR2 (germline): MGHRA, YSYEKL.